These 28 T cell receptor beta chains share one sample of origin, sequenced in a study of brain T cells in children with intractable seizures. Some clones are missing from TCRdb's copy, which holds only in-frame ones; the method was immunoSEQ multiplex PCR. This table has under 45,000 clones, 90% appearing once. The material sequenced was peripheral blood, taken at surgery. The receptors shown here come from a girl under 10 years old with tuberous sclerosis and intractable seizures.

The chain joins TRBV20-1 to TRBJ1-1; TRBD1 might be the D (5 bases). The CDR3 covers 11 residues. Looked up from germline, CDR1 is DFQATT and CDR2 is SNEGSKA (reference sequence). V lost 5 bases and J lost 5, with 9 bases in between. CDR3 nucleotide sequence: TGCAGTGCTGCCGAGGGGACTGAAGCTTTCTTT. It encodes CSAAEGTEAFF.

CDR3 DNA: TGTGCCAGTAGTATAATGGGCAGGGCCCAGCCCCAGCATTTT. Translation: CASSIMGRAQPQHF. This rearrangement joins TRBV19 to TRBJ1-5; maybe TRBD1 (5 bases). The CDR3 has 14 residues. Per germline, CDR1 LNHDA and CDR2 SQIVND (reference sequence). Trimming shortened V by 2 bases and J by 7 bases, and 12 bases separated the two germline ends.

This clone has just one count. The V gene is TRBV18, the J gene TRBJ2-1, with 12 bases matching TRBD1. The CDR3 is made up of 15 amino acids. Losses at the gene ends were 3 bases for V and 8 bases for J; bases not matched to a gene: 5. Germline CDR1 is KGHSH and CDR2 is LQKENI. The CDR3 sequence is CASSPPGQGAYEQFF. As DNA, the CDR3 is TGTGCCAGCTCACCTCCGGGACAGGGGGCCTATGAGCAGTTCTTC.

The chain recombines TRBV5-1 with TRBJ2-1; 7 bases agree with TRBD1. Germline loops: CDR1 SGHRS, CDR2 YFSETQ. CDR3 length equals 14 residues. The V gene end was trimmed by 1 base and the J gene end by 6 bases; junction bases not matched to a gene: 4. CDR3 protein: CASSLKTGSNEQFF. The CDR3 nucleotides read TGCGCCAGCAGCTTGAAGACAGGGTCCAATGAGCAGTTCTTC.

The chain's CDR3 is CASSLGQGAVETQYF. CDR3 DNA: TGTGCCAGCAGTTTGGGACAGGGGGCGGTTGAGACCCAGTACTTC. This sequence joins TRBV6-2 or TRBV6-3 and TRBJ2-5; the match to TRBD1 covers 12 bases. CDR3 length: 15 residues. Trimming cost V 4 bases and J 5 bases; bases outside gene matches: 5. Germline V gene sequence: CDR1 MNHEY, CDR2 SVGEGT.

This rearrangement joins TRBV3-1 (or the pseudogene TRBV3-2) to TRBJ1-2; D is ambiguous. V gave up 4 bases and J gave up 3 bases, with 12 bases separating them. This CDR3 contains 14 residues. The germline V gene has CDR1 LGHDT and CDR2 YNNKEL (reference sequence). The CDR3 reads CASSPWEGYYGYTF. The CDR3 DNA reads TGTGCCAGCAGCCCGTGGGAGGGTTACTATGGCTACACCTTC.

This clone has a single count. The V gene is TRBV7-8, the J gene TRBJ2-3; 7 bases align to TRBD1. The germline gives CDR1 SGHVS, CDR2 FQNEAQ. After removal of 6 bases from V and 0 bases from J, the junction contained 6 bases not matched to a gene. The CDR3 has 15 residues. The CDR3, as DNA: TGTGCCAGCAGGGTGACAGGGCTTAGCACAGATACGCAGTATTTT. Translated: CASRVTGLSTDTQYF.

Comment on this clone: The junction departs from germline at one end; a sequencing error may be responsible. This sequence joins TRBV7-7 and TRBJ1-2, with 9 bases aligning to TRBD1. There are 15 residues in the CDR3. The germline V gene has CDR1 SSHAT and CDR2 FNYEAQ (reference sequence). CDR3 sequence (DNA): TGTGCTAGCAGCCCGATCCGGGACAGGGTTTATGGCTACACCTTC. Protein product: CASSPIRDRVYGYTF.

This clone was recorded once. The J gene is TRBJ2-2, the V gene TRBV5-4; maybe TRBD1 (6 bases). Germline V lookup: CDR1 SGHNT, CDR2 YYREEE (reference sequence). This CDR3 is 13 amino acids long. V was pared by 4 bases and J by 5 bases, with 9 bases between. CDR3 residues: CASSPGETGELFF. The CDR3, as DNA: TGTGCCAGCAGCCCAGGGGAAACCGGGGAGCTGTTTTTT. The full variable domain, with the rest looked up from reference TRBV5-4 and TRBJ2-2, is ETGVTQSPTHLIKTRGQQVTLRCSSQSGHNTVSWYQQALGQGPQFIFQYYREEENGRGNFPPRFSGLQFPNYSSELNVNALELDDSALYLCASSPGETGELFFGEGSRLTVL.

The chain uses TRBV6-5 and TRBJ2-5; D unclear. The germline gives CDR1 MNHEY, CDR2 SVGAGI. Trimming pared 8 bases from V and 5 bases from J, leaving 6 bases between. CDR3 length: 10 residues. In DNA form, the CDR3 reads TGTGCCAGCTTGAGGGAGACCCAGTACTTC. Amino acids: CASLRETQYF.

The chain uses TRBV5-1 and TRBJ2-1; 10 nucleotides align to TRBD1. V shed 7 bases and J 4 bases; nucleotides not matched to a gene: 8. The germline gives CDR1 SGHRS, CDR2 YFSETQ. The CDR3 contains 15 residues. As DNA, the CDR3 is TGCGCCAGCTTCCTAGGACAGGGGGGGTACAATGAGCAGTTCTTC. Translation gives CASFLGQGGYNEQFF.

This sequence joins TRBV6-5 and TRBJ2-1, with 9 bases that match TRBD1. CDR1 is MNHEY and CDR2 is SVGAGI in the germline V gene. This CDR3 is 15 amino acids long. The junction had 6 bases not matched to a gene; V was cut back by 2 bases and J by 7 bases. Here the CDR3 DNA reads TGTGCCAGCAGTTACGACCGGACAGGGGCGAATGAGCAGTTCTTC. This sequence encodes CASSYDRTGANEQFF.

The rearrangement uses TRBV25-1 and TRBJ2-5, with TRBD1 matching 11 bases. The ends lost 2 bases at V and 10 bases at J; junction bases unmatched: 6. Germline V gene lookup returns CDR1 MGHDK and CDR2 SYGVNS. This CDR3 region has 14 residues. The CDR3 loop reads CASSEHGQGANQYF. The CDR3 DNA is TGTGCCAGCAGTGAACACGGACAGGGGGCTAACCAGTACTTC. The full variable domain, in which reference TRBV25-1 and TRBJ2-5 provide the parts outside the CDR3, is EADIYQTPRYLVIGTGKKITLECSQTMGHDKMYWYQQDPGMELHLIHYSYGVNSTEKGDLSSESTVSRIRTEHFPLTLESARPSHTSQYLCASSEHGQGANQYFGPGTRLLVL.

The chain employs TRBV2 and TRBJ2-7; D is ambiguous. Germline lookup yields CDR1 SNHLY and CDR2 FYNNEI. V dropped 2 bases and J dropped 5 bases, with 7 bases sitting between them. CDR3 length: 12 amino acids. CDR3: CASSEHSHEQYF. The DNA for the CDR3 is TGTGCCAGCAGTGAACACAGTCACGAGCAGTACTTC.

The V call is TRBV5-1, the J call TRBJ2-6; the D gene is possibly TRBD2 (5 bases). V was trimmed by 0 bases and J by 1 base, leaving 8 bases between them. The germline V gene has CDR1 SGHRS and CDR2 YFSETQ. The CDR3 extends over 16 amino acids. The CDR3 region has the DNA TGCGCCAGCAGCTTGGTCCCGGGATCTGGGGCCAACGTCCTGACTTTC. It codes for CASSLVPGSGANVLTF.

The chain employs TRBV5-5 and TRBJ1-5; D is perhaps TRBD1 (6 bases). This CDR3 has 15 amino acids. Per germline, CDR1 SGHKS and CDR2 YYEKEE (reference sequence). V lost 6 bases and J 0 bases, leaving 13 bases between the germline ends. CDR3 sequence reads: CASNPGTYSNQPQHF. CDR3 bases: TGTGCCAGCAATCCCGGGACATATAGCAATCAGCCCCAGCATTTT.

The chain is built from TRBV20-1 and TRBJ1-6, with D unresolved. The CDR3 totals 14 residues. Germline-derived CDR1 and CDR2 are DFQATT and SNEGSKA (reference sequence). The ends were cut back, 3 bases at V and 6 bases at J, with 12 bases in the middle. This CDR3 reads CSASRGRGNSPLHF. CDR3 nucleotides: TGCAGTGCTAGTCGGGGTCGAGGTAATTCACCCCTCCACTTT.

The rearrangement links TRBV30 to TRBJ2-1; a weak D match, TRBD2 (5 bases). V shed 1 base and J shed 2 bases, with 6 bases lying between them. CDR1 is GTSNPN and CDR2 is SVGIG in the germline V gene (reference sequence). This CDR3 spans 13 amino acids. Written as DNA, the CDR3 is TGTGCCTGGAGTGCGGGGACCTACAATGAGCAGTTCTTC. Its translation: CAWSAGTYNEQFF.

CDR3 residues: CASSYLQETQYF. The DNA for the CDR3 is TGTGCCAGCAGTTACCTACAAGAGACCCAGTACTTC. The rearrangement joins TRBV6-6 to TRBJ2-5; D gene uncertain. The CDR3 has 12 residues. With 2 bases removed from V and 2 bases from J, the gap between germline ends came to 3 bases. Per the germline V gene, CDR1 is MNHNY and CDR2 is SVGAGI (reference sequence).

V is TRBV18 and J is TRBJ1-2; 8 nucleotides agree with TRBD1. There are 14 residues in the CDR3. With 3 bases clipped from V and 6 bases from J, the junction kept 6 bases outside the gene matches. Per germline, CDR1 KGHSH and CDR2 LQKENI. CDR3 amino acids: CASSPLQGAHGYTF. The CDR3 DNA reads as TGTGCCAGCTCACCTTTGCAGGGGGCGCATGGCTACACCTTC.

The rearrangement joins TRBV7-2 to TRBJ1-1, with D possibly being TRBD1 (5 bases). Germline assignment: CDR1 SGHTA and CDR2 FQGNSA. V gave up 4 bases and J gave up 3 bases, with 24 bases separating them. The length of the CDR3 is 18 residues. CDR3 sequence reads: CASSSTIRRVGFHTEAFF. The DNA of the CDR3 is TGTGCCAGCAGCTCCACCATCCGCAGGGTGGGGTTCCACACTGAAGCTTTCTTT.

This sequence joins TRBV3-1 (or the pseudogene TRBV3-2) and TRBJ2-2, with D possibly TRBD1 on 6 matching bases. The CDR3 is 16 amino acids. In germline, CDR1 is LGHDT, CDR2 YNNKEL (reference sequence). Trimming removed 1 base at V and 0 bases at J, with 9 bases between. DNA of the CDR3: TGTGCCAGCAGCCAAGTGCGGACAGCGAACACCGGGGAGCTGTTTTTT. It is translated as CASSQVRTANTGELFF.

This chain links TRBV6-4 with TRBJ1-6; unclear D gene. Looked up from germline, CDR1 is MRHNA and CDR2 is SNTAGT. This CDR3 contains 13 residues. The germline V and J ends were trimmed by 2 bases and 5 bases, with 4 bases remaining between them. The DNA for the CDR3 is TGTGCCAGCAGTGACAGGGATAATTCACCCCTCCACTTT. Its translation: CASSDRDNSPLHF.

This chain links TRBV7-2 with TRBJ2-5, with TRBD2 matching over 10 bases. V lost 1 base to trimming and J lost 5 bases; unmatched junction nucleotides: 7. Looked up from germline, CDR1 is SGHTA and CDR2 is FQGNSA. CDR3 length: 16 amino acids. CDR3 amino acids: CASSLVHSGGMETQYF. The CDR3 region has the DNA TGTGCCAGCAGCTTAGTTCATAGCGGGGGGATGGAGACCCAGTACTTC.

This rearrangement joins TRBV12-5 to TRBJ1-5, with D possibly being TRBD1 (6 bases). Looked up from germline, CDR1 is LGHNT and CDR2 is FRNRAP. The CDR3 is 16 residues long. Trimming took off 0 bases at V and 3 bases at J, with 12 bases between the two ends. CDR3 sequence reads: CASGLVLGQNNQPQHF. CDR3 coding DNA: TGTGCTAGTGGTTTGGTCCTTGGACAGAACAATCAGCCCCAGCATTTT.

The sample holds a few counts of this clone. Here the CDR3 reads CASSLGVSMNTEAFF. CDR3 nucleotides: TGCGCCAGCAGCTTGGGAGTCTCCATGAACACTGAAGCTTTCTTT. The chain uses TRBV5-1 and TRBJ1-1; no reliable D call. V was clipped by 0 bases and J by 0 bases, with 9 bases between them. The germline V gene has CDR1 SGHRS and CDR2 YFSETQ. The length of the CDR3 is 15 residues.

The gene calls are TRBV6-5 and TRBJ1-1; no reliable D call. Trimming took 2 bases from V and 1 from J, leaving 8 bases between them. This CDR3 contains 14 residues. Germline V gene sequence: CDR1 MNHEY, CDR2 SVGAGI. CDR3 loop: CASSYRDTNTEAFF. DNA for the CDR3: TGTGCCAGCAGTTACAGGGATACGAACACTGAAGCTTTCTTT.

The V and J genes are TRBV1 and TRBJ2-3; the DNA was not used to check the table's D call, TRBD2. TRBV1 is termed a pseudogene. There are 19 residues in the CDR3. This CDR3 reads CTSSQDTLSGGASTDTQYF. DNA for the CDR3: TGCACCAGCAGCCAAGATACCCTGTCTGGCGGTGCTAGCACAGATACGCAGTATTTT.